The entry that follows covers one T cell receptor (beta chain) sequence. Measured with immunoSEQ multiplex PCR; TCRdb has only the in-frame clones, and not every one. Counted here are about 210,000 clones, around 83% occurring once; the ten biggest clones make up 20% to 25%. The data were obtained in a study of blood T cell repertoires in COVID-19. For the study at large: Some COVID-19 samples were acute and others convalescent; all came from the United States, Italy and Spain.

The study drew participants aged about 18 to 90 years from 20 to 30 US areas. Researchers sorted participants into cohorts using their self-reported clinical history. The receptor was derived from a woman in her 40s in a cohort exposed to, infected with or recovered from COVID-19 (not recorded which). Sample: PBMCs or T cells enriched from blood (not recorded which).

In DNA form, the CDR3 reads TGTGCCAGCAGCTTAGGGGGAGATCAGCCCCAGCATTTT. Protein sequence: CASSLGGDQPQHF. The chain is built from TRBV7-8 and TRBJ1-5; D is undetermined. Germline-derived CDR1 and CDR2 are SGHVS and FQNEAQ. The CDR3 totals 13 residues. V gave up 1 base and J gave up 5 bases, with 6 bases separating them.